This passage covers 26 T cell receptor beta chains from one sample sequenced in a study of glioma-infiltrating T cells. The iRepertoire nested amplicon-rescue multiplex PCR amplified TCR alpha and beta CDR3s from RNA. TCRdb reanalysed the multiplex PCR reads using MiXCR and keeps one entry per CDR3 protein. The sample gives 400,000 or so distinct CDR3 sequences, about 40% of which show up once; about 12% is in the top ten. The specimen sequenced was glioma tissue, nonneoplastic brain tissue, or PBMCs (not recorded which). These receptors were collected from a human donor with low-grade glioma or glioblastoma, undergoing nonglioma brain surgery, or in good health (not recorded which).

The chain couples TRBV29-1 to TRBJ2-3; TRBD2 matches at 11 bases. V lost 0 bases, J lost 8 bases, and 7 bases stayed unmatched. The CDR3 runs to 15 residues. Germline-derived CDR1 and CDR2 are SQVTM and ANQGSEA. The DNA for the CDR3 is TGCAGCGTTGAAGATACGACTAGCGGGGATCCTACGCAGTATTTT. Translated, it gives CSVEDTTSGDPTQYF.

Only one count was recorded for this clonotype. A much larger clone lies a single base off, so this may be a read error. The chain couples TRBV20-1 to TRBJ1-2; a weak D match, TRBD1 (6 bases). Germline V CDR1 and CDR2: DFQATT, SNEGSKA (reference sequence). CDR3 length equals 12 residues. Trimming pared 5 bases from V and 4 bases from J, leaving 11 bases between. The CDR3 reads CSAGGQVYGYTF. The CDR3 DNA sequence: TGCAGTGCTGGGGGGCAAGTCTATGGCTACACCTTC.

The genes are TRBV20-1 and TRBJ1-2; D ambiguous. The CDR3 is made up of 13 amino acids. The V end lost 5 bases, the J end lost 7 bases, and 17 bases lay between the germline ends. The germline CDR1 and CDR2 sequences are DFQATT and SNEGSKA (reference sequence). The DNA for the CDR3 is TGCAGTGCTGGTAAACCGGGTCTTAGTGGCTACACCTTC. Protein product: CSAGKPGLSGYTF.

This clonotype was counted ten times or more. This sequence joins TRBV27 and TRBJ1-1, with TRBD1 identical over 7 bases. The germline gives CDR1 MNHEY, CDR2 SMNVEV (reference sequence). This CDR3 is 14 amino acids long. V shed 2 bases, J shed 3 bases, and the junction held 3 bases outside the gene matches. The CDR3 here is CASSLRDSYTEAFF. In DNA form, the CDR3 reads TGTGCCAGCAGTTTACGGGACAGCTACACTGAAGCTTTCTTT.

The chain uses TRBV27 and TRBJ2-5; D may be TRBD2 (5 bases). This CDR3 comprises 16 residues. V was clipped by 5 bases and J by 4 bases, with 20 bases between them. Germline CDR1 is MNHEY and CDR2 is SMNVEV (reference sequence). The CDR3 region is CASSVRRGTLRETQYF. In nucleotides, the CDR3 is TGTGCCAGCAGTGTCCGTCGGGGAACGCTTAGAGAGACCCAGTACTTC.

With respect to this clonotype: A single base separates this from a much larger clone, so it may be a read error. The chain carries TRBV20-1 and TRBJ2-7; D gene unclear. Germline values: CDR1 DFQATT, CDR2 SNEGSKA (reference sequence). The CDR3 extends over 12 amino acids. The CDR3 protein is CSARANSYEQCF. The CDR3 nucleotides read TGCAGTGCAAGGGCAAACTCCTACGAGCAGTGCTTC.

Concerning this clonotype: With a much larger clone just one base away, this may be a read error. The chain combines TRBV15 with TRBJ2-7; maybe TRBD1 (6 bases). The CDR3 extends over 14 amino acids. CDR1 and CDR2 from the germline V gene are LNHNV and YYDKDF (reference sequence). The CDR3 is CATIRERGSHEQYF. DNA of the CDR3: TGTGCCACCATCAGAGAAAGGGGGTCCCACGAGCAGTACTTC.

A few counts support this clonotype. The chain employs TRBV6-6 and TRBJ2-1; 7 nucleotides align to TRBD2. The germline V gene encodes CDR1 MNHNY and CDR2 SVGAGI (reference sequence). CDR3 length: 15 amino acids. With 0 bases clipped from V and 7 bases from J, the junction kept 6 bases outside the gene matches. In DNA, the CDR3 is TGTGCCAGCAGTTACTCTGAGCGGGGAAGGAATGAGCAGTTCTTC. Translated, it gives CASSYSERGRNEQFF.

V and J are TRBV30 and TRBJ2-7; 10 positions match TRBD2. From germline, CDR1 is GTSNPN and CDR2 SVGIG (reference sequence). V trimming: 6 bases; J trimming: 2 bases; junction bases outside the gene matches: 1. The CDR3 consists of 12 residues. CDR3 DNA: TGTGCCTGCCTAGCGGGAGCCTACGAGCAGTACTTC. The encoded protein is CACLAGAYEQYF.

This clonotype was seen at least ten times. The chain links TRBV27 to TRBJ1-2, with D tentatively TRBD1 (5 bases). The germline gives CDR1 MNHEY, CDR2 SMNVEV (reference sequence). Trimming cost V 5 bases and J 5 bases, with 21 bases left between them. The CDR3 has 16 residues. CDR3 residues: CASSPSLGRVGYGYTF. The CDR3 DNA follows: TGTGCCAGCAGTCCGTCGTTGGGCAGGGTGGGATATGGCTACACCTTC.

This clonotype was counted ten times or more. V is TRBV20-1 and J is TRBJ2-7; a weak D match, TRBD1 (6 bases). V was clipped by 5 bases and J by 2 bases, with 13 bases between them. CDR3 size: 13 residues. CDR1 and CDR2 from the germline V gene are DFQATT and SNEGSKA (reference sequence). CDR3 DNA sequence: TGCAGTGCTGCCGGGACAAAGGCCTACGAGCAGTACTTC. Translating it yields CSAAGTKAYEQYF.

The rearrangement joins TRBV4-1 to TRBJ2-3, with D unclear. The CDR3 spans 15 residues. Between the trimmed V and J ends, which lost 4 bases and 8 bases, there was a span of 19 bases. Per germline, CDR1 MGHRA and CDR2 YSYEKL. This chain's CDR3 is CASSRGSVVATTQYF. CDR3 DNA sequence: TGCGCCAGCAGCCGGGGAAGCGTTGTCGCCACTACGCAGTATTTT.

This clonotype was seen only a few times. CDR3 sequence reads: CASSGRGALSYEQYF. CDR3 DNA: TGTGCCAGCAGCGGCAGGGGGGCCTTATCCTACGAGCAGTACTTC. The chain has TRBV6-4 and TRBJ2-7; D perhaps matches TRBD1 (7 bases). The CDR3 covers 15 residues. V was shortened by 6 bases and J by 1 base, with 16 bases between the two germline ends. Germline CDR1 reads MRHNA; CDR2 reads SNTAGT.

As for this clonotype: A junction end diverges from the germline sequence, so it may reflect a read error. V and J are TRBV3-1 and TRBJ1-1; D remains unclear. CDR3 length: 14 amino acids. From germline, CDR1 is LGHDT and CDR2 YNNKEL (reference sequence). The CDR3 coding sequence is TGTGCCGGCAGCCAAGATACAGTCAAGACTGAAGCTTTCTTT. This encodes CAGSQDTVKTEAFF.

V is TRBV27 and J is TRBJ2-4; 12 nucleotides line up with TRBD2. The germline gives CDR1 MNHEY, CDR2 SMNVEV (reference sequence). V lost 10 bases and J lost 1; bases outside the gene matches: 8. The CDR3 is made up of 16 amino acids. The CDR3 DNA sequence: TGTGCCACCCGGGTGCTAGCGGGAGGGGCCAAAAACATTCAGTACTTC. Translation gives CATRVLAGGAKNIQYF.

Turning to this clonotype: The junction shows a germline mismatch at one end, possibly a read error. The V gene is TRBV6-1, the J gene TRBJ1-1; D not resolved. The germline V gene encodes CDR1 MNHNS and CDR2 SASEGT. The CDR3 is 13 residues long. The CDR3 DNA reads TGCGCCAGCAGTGAATCGGGTGTTGCTGAAGCTTTCTTT. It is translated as CASSESGVAEAFF.

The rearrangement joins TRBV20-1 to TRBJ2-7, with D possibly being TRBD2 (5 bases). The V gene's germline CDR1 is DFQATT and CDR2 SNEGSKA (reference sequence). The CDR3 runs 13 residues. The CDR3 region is CSPRLTQTYEQYF. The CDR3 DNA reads TGCAGCCCCAGACTAACTCAAACCTACGAGCAGTACTTC.

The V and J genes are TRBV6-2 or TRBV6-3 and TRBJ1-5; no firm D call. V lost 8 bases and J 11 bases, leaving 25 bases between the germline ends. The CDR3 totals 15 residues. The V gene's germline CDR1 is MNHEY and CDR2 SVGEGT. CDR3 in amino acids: CASGKSLGSRATQHF. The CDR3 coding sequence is TGTGCCAGCGGTAAGAGTCTCGGCAGCCGGGCAACCCAGCATTTT.

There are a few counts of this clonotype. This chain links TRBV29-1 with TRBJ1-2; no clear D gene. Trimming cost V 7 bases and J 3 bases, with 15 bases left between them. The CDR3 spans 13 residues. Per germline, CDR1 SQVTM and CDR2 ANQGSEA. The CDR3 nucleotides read TGCAGCGCAATTGGCGTGGGGTACTATGGCTACACCTTC. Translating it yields CSAIGVGYYGYTF.

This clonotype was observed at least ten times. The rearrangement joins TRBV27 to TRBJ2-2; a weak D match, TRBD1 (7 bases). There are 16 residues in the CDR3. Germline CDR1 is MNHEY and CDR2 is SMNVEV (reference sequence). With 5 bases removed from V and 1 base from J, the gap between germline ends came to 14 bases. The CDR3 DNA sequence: TGTGCCAGCAGTGCTCAGGGGGGATGGAACACCGGGGAGCTGTTTTTT. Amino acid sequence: CASSAQGGWNTGELFF.

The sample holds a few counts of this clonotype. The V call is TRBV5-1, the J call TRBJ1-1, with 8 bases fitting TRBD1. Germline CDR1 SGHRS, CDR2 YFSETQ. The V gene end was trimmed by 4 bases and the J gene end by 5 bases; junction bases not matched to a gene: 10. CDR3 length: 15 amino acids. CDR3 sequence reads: CASSGGQGGYTEAFF. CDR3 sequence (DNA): TGCGCCAGCAGCGGAGGACAGGGCGGTTATACTGAAGCTTTCTTT.

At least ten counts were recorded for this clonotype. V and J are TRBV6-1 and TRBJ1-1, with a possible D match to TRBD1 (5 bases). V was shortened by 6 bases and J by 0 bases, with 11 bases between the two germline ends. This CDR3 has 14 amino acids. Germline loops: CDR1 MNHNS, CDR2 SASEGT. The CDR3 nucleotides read TGTGCCAGCAGGGCCGGGGGGTTGAACACTGAAGCTTTCTTT. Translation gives CASRAGGLNTEAFF.

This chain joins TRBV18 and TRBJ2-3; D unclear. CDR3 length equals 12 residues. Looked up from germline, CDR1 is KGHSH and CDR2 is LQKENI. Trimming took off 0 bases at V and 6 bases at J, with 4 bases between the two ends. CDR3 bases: TGTGCCAGCTCACCACCAAAGGATACGCAGTATTTT. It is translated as CASSPPKDTQYF. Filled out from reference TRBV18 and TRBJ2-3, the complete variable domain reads NAGVMQNPRHLVRRRGQEARLRCSPMKGHSHVYWYRQLPEEGLKFMVYLQKENIIDESGMPKERFSAEFPKEGPSILRIQQVVRGDSAAYFCASSPPKDTQYFGPGTRLTVL.

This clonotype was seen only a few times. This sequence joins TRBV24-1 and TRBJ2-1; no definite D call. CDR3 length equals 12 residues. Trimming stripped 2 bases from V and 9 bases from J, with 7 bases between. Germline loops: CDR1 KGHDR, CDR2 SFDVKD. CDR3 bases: TGTGCCACCAGTGATTCAGTGGGTGAGCAGTTCTTC. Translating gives CATSDSVGEQFF.

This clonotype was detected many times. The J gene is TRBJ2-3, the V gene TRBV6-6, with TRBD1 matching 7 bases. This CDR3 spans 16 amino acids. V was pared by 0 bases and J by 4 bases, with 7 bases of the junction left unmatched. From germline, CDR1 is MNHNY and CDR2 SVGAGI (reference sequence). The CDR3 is CASSYSRGPAADTQYF. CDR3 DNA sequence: TGTGCCAGCAGTTACTCGAGGGGGCCGGCGGCAGATACGCAGTATTTT.

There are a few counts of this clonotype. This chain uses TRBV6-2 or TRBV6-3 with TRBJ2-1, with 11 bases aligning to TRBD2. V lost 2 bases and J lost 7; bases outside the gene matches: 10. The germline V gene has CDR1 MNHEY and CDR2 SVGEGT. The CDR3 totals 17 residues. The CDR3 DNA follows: TGTGCCAGCAGTTACCCGCTAGCGGGAGGACTTTGGAATGAGCAGTTCTTC. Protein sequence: CASSYPLAGGLWNEQFF.